This T cell receptor (beta chain) was captured in a study of shared clonotypes between healthy human individuals. V was shortened by 3 bases and J by 1 base, with 7 bases between the two germline ends. This CDR3 spans 13 amino acids. In germline, CDR1 is MDHEN, CDR2 SYDVKM. Naive-designated CD8 cells lacked CD45RO, were positively enriched for CCR7, and omitted terminally differentiated effector memory CD45RA+ cells. Over several immunoSEQ plates, each subset's genomic DNA was distributed in even portions. TCRdb keeps only in-frame clones here, not all; method: immunoSEQ multiplex PCR. The repertoire consists of 1.5 million to 2.5 million clones, with approximately 94% occurring once and the leading ten covering more than 0.9%. This clone appeared once. Other DNA sequences in the sample encode the same CDR3.

This sequence joins TRBV28 and TRBJ2-7, with a weak D call TRBD2 (5 bases). The specimen was naive CD8+ T cells sorted from blood. This clonotype originated in a man aged 18 to 29 in good health. CDR3 amino acids: CASSFSGSYEQYF. DNA of the CDR3: TGTGCCAGCAGTTTCAGCGGTTCCTACGAGCAGTACTTC.